The entry that follows covers one T cell receptor beta chain sequence. No antigen is known for it. The record has no base qualities; no much larger clone is one base away. The method behind the library was the immunoSEQ multiplex PCR assay. TCRdb's version of the immuneACCESS table is confined to in-frame rearrangements and falls short of the full clone set. An unresolved V gene accounts for under half of the shortfall where checked; the remainder is of unknown origin. This sample is represented by about 88,000 clones; 95% of them were singletons. The ten largest clones capture 0.34% of the sample. The sample originates from a study of technical replicates of blood from several donors (dated by TCRdb to about 2017). V and J lose 8 bases and 0 bases, and a span of 19 bases separates them. Per the germline V gene (reference sequence), LNHDA is the CDR1 and SQIVND is the CDR2. Including cysteine and phenylalanine, the CDR3 has 16 amino acids. The CDR3 DNA has 48 bases and is translated from base 1.

This TCR derives from a human donor in good health. Material: T cells isolated from PBMCs. The chain is made from TRBV19 and TRBJ1-1, with TRBD1 tentatively as D gene (5 bases match). The bases are TGTGCCAGTCCCCCGTGGGGCAGCCCCCTGAACACTGAAGCTTTCTTT. Protein translation: CASPPWGSPLNTEAFF.